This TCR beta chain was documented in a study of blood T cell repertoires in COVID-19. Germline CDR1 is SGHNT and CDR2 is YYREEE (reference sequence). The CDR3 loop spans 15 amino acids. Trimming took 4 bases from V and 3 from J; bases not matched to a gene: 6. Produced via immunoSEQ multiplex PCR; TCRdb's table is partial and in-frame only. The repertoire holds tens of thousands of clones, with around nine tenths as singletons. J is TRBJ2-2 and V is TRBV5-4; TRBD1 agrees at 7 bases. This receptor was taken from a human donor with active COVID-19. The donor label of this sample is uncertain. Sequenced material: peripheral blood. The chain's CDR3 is CASSPGQRYTGELFF. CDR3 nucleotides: TGTGCCAGCAGCCCGGGACAGAGATACACCGGGGAGCTGTTTTTT.